These 8 T cell receptor beta chains share one sample of origin, sequenced in a study of blood T cell repertoires in COVID-19. Sequencing used immunoSEQ multiplex PCR; TCRdb keeps in-frame clones, though not all of them. The data show 99,000 or so clones, roughly 80% seen once. Material for sequencing was peripheral blood. The receptors were gathered from a woman older than 75 with acute or convalescent COVID-19.

Here the CDR3 DNA reads TGTGCCAGCAGACAGGGTGATGAGACCCAGTACTTC. Translating gives CASRQGDETQYF. The gene calls are TRBV6-6 and TRBJ2-5; a possible D gene is TRBD1 (6 bases). The CDR3 sequence is 12 residues long. The V gene's germline CDR1 is MNHNY and CDR2 SVGAGI (reference sequence). Deletions cut 6 bases from V and 5 bases from J, with 10 bases between.

This chain links TRBV28 with TRBJ2-3; possibly TRBD2 for D (6 bases). Trimming took 6 bases from V and 3 from J, leaving 25 bases between them. The CDR3 runs 18 residues. Per germline, CDR1 MDHEN and CDR2 SYDVKM. Here the CDR3 reads CASSHGVGFAGRTDTQYF. CDR3 DNA sequence: TGTGCCAGCAGCCACGGGGTCGGGTTTGCGGGACGAACAGATACGCAGTATTTT.

This chain connects TRBV7-8 to TRBJ2-1; 11 positions match TRBD2. The CDR3 sequence is 18 residues long. Looked up from germline, CDR1 is SGHVS and CDR2 is FQNEAQ. Trimming cost V 4 bases and J 0 bases; bases outside gene matches: 8. CDR3 protein: CASSSLAGGSTSYNEQFF. The CDR3 DNA sequence: TGTGCCAGCAGCTCTCTAGCGGGAGGCTCTACCTCCTACAATGAGCAGTTCTTC.

The gene calls are TRBV6-5 and TRBJ2-1; a possible D gene is TRBD2 (5 bases). Germline V gives CDR1 MNHEY, CDR2 SVGAGI. The CDR3 runs 15 residues. V was cut by 7 bases and J by 10 bases, with 23 bases left in between. DNA for the CDR3: TGTGCCAGCAAGCCCGGAACTAGTGGAGAAGACGAGCAGTTCTTC. It yields the protein CASKPGTSGEDEQFF.

The CDR3: CASTFSVGSAANEQFF. CDR3 coding DNA: TGCGCCAGCACCTTTTCTGTCGGCTCGGCGGCCAATGAGCAGTTCTTC. The V gene is TRBV5-1, the J gene TRBJ2-1; D is ambiguous. Trimming took off 6 bases at V and 6 bases at J, with 22 bases between the two ends. CDR3 length equals 16 residues. Germline V lookup: CDR1 SGHRS, CDR2 YFSETQ.

V gene TRBV4-1 combines with J gene TRBJ2-1; 8 bases agree with TRBD2. The CDR3 covers 15 residues. Germline CDR1 reads MGHRA; CDR2 reads YSYEKL. J lost 4 bases, V lost 0 bases, and 2 bases had no gene match. CDR3 protein: CASSQDGLAYNEQFF. CDR3 DNA sequence: TGCGCCAGCAGCCAAGATGGACTAGCTTACAATGAGCAGTTCTTC.

The sample holds a few counts of this clone. The V gene is TRBV5-1, the J gene TRBJ1-1; 12 positions match TRBD1. This CDR3 is 18 amino acids long. Germline CDR1 reads SGHRS; CDR2 reads YFSETQ. V was pared by 4 bases and J by 1 base, with 11 bases of the junction left unmatched. CDR3 coding DNA: TGCGCCAGCAGCCCGAGGGGGACAGGGGGCAATGCGAACACTGAAGCTTTCTTT. It encodes CASSPRGTGGNANTEAFF. The whole variable domain, filled in from reference TRBV5-1 and TRBJ1-1, reads KAGVTQTPRYLIKTRGQQVTLSCSPISGHRSVSWYQQTPGQGLQFLFEYFSETQRNKGNFPGRFSGRQFSNSRSEMNVSTLELGDSALYLCASSPRGTGGNANTEAFFGQGTRLTVV.

The rearrangement links TRBV2 to TRBJ1-2; 7 bases map to TRBD1. The CDR3 runs 14 residues. Germline V lookup: CDR1 SNHLY, CDR2 FYNNEI. The junction had 8 bases not matched to a gene; V was cut back by 7 bases and J by 3 bases. In DNA form, the CDR3 reads TGTGCCAGCAACAGGGGCCCGAGCTACTATGGCTACACCTTC. Its translation is CASNRGPSYYGYTF.